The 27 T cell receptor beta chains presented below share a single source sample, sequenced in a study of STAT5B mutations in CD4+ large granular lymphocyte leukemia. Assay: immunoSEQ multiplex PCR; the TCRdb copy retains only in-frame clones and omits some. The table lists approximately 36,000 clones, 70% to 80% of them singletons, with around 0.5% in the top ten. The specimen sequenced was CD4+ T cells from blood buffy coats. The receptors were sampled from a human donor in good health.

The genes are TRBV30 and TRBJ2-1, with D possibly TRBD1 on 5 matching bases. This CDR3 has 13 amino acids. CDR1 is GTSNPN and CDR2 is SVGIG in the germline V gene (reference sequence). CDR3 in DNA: TGTGCACGGGTGGGGCGCACCTACAATGAGCAGTTCTTC. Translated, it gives CARVGRTYNEQFF.

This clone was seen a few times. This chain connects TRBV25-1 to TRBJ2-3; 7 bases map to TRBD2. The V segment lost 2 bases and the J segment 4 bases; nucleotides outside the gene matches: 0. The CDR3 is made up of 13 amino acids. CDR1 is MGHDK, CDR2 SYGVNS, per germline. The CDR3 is CASSELAADTQYF. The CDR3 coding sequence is TGTGCCAGCAGTGAACTAGCGGCAGATACGCAGTATTTT. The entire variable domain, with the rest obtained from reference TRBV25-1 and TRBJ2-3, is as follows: EADIYQTPRYLVIGTGKKITLECSQTMGHDKMYWYQQDPGMELHLIHYSYGVNSTEKGDLSSESTVSRIRTEHFPLTLESARPSHTSQYLCASSELAADTQYFGPGTRLTVL.

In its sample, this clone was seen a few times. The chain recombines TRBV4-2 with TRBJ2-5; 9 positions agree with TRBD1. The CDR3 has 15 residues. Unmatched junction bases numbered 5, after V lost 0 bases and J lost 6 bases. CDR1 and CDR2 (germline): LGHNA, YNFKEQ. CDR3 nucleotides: TGTGCCAGCAGCCAAGATTGGGGACAGGGTCAGACCCAGTACTTC. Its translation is CASSQDWGQGQTQYF.

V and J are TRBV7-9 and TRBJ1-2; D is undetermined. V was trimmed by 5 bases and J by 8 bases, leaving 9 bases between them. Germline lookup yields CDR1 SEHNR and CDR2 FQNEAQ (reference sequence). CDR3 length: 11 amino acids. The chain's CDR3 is CASSPVWGYTF. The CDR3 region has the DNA TGTGCCAGCAGCCCTGTCTGGGGCTACACCTTC.

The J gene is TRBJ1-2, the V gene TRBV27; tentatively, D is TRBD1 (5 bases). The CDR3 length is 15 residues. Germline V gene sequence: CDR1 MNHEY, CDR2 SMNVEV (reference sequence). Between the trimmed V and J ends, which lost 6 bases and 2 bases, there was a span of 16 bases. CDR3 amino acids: CASRQTQGHNYGYTF. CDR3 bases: TGTGCCAGCAGACAGACCCAAGGACACAACTATGGCTACACCTTC.

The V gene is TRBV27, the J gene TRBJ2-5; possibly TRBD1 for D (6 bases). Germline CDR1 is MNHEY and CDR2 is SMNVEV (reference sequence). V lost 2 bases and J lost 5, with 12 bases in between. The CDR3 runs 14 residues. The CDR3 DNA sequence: TGTGCCAGCAGTTTACAGGGGTATCAGGAGACCCAGTACTTC. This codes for CASSLQGYQETQYF.

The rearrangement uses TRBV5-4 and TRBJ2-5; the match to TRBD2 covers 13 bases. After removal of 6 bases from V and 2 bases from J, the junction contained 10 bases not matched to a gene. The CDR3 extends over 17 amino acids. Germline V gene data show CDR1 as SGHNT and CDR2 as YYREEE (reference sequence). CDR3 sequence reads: CASKRLAGGRSQETQYF. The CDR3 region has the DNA TGTGCCAGCAAGAGACTAGCGGGGGGCCGCTCTCAAGAGACCCAGTACTTC. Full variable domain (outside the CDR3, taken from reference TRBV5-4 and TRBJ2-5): ETGVTQSPTHLIKTRGQQVTLRCSSQSGHNTVSWYQQALGQGPQFIFQYYREEENGRGNFPPRFSGLQFPNYSSELNVNALELDDSALYLCASKRLAGGRSQETQYFGPGTRLLVL.

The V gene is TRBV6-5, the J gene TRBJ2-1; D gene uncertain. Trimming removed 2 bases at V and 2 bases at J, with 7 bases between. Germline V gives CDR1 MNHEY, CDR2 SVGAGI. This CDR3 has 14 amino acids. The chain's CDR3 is CASSYTYAYNEQFF. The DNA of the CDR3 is TGTGCCAGCAGTTACACGTACGCCTACAATGAGCAGTTCTTC.

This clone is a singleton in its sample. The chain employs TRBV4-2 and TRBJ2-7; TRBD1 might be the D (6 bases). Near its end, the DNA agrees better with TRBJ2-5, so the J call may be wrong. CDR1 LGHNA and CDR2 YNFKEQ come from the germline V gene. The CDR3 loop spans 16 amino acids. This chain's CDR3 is CASSQGGQGRSETQYF. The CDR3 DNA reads TGTGCCAGCAGCCAAGGGGGGCAGGGGCGCTCCGAGACCCAGTACTTC.

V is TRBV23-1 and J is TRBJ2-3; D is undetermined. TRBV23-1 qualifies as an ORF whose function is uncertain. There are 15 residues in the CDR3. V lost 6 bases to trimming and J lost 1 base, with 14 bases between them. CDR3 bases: TGCGCCAGCAGCCCGAAAACTCGCGGCACAGATACGCAGTATTTT. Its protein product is CASSPKTRGTDTQYF.

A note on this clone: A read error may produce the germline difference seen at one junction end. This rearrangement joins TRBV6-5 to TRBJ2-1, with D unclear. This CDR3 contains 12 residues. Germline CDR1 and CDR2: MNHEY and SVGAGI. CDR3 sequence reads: CASSDSHGEQFF. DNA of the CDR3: TGTGCCAGCAGTGACTCACACGGTGAGCAGTTCTTC.

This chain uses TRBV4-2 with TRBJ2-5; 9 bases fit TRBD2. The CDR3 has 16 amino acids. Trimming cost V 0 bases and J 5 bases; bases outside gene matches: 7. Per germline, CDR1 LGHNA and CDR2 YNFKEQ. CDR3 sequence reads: CASSQDWRGGRETQYF. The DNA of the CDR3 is TGTGCCAGCAGCCAAGATTGGCGGGGGGGCCGGGAGACCCAGTACTTC.

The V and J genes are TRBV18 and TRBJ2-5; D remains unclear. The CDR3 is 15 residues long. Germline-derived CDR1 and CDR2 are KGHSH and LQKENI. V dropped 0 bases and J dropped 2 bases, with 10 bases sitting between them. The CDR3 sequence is CASSPPSTWQETQYF. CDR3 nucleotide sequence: TGTGCCAGCTCACCACCGTCGACGTGGCAAGAGACCCAGTACTTC.

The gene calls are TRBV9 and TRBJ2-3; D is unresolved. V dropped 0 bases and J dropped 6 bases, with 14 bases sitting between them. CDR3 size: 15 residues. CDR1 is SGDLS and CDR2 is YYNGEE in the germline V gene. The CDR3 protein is CASSVAPPPGDTQYF. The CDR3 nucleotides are TGTGCCAGCAGCGTAGCTCCCCCCCCCGGGGATACGCAGTATTTT.

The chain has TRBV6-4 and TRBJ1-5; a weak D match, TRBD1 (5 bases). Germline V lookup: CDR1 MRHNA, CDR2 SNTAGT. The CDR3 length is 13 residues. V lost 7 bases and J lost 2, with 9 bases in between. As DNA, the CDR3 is TGTGCCAGCAAAGGGGACGGCAATCAGCCCCAGCATTTT. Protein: CASKGDGNQPQHF.

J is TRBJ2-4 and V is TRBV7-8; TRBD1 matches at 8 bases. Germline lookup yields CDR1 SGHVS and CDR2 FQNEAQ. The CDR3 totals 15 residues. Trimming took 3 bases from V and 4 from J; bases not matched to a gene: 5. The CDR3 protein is CASSLLTGAKNIQYF. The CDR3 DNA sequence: TGTGCCAGCAGCTTGCTGACAGGGGCGAAAAACATTCAGTACTTC.

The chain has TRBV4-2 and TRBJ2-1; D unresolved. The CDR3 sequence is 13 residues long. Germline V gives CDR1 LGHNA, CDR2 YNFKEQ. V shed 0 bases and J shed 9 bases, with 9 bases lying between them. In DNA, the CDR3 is TGTGCCAGCAGCCAAGAGACCTTCGGTGAGCAGTTCTTC. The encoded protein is CASSQETFGEQFF.

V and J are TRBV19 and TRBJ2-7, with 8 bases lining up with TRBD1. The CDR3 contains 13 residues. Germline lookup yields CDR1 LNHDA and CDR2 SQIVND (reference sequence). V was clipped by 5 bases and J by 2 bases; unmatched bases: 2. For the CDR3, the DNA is TGTGCCAGTAGTTGGGACAGGACCTACGAGCAGTACTTC. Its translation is CASSWDRTYEQYF.

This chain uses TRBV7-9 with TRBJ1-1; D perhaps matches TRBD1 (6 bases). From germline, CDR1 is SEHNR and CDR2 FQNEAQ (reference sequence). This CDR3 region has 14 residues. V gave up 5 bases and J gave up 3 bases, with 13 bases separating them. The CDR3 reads CASSQQGGDTEAFF. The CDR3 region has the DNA TGTGCCAGCAGCCAACAGGGTGGGGACACTGAAGCTTTCTTT.

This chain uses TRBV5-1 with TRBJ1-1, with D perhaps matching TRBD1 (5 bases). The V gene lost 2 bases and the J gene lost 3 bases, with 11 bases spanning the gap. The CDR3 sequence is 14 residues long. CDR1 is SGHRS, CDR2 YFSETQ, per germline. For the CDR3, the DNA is TGCGCCAGCAGCTTTCAGGGATGGGACACTGAAGCTTTCTTT. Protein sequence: CASSFQGWDTEAFF.

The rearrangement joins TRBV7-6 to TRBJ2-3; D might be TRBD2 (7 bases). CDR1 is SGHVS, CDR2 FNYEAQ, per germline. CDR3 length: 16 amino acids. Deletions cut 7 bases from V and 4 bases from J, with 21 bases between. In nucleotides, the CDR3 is TGTGCCAGCACCCCTTTGTGGGGGGGCCGGGCAGATACGCAGTATTTT. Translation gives CASTPLWGGRADTQYF.

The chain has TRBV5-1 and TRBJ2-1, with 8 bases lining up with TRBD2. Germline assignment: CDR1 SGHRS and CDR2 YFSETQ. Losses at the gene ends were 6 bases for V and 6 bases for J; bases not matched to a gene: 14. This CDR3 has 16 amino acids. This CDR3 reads CASTPIGLAGRNEQFF. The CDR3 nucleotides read TGCGCCAGCACCCCGATCGGGCTAGCGGGCCGCAATGAGCAGTTCTTC.

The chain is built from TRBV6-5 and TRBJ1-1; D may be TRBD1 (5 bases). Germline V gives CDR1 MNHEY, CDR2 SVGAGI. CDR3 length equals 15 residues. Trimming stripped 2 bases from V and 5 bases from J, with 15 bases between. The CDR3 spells CASSYMGGRETEAFF. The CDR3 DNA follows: TGTGCCAGCAGTTACATGGGGGGTAGGGAGACTGAAGCTTTCTTT.

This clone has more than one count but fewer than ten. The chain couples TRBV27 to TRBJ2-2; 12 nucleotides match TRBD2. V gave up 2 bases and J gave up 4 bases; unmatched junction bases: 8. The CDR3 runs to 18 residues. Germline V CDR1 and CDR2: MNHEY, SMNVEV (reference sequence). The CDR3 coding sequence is TGTGCCAGCAGTTTACCCGGAGCGGGACTAGCGGGCACCGGGGAGCTGTTTTTT. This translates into CASSLPGAGLAGTGELFF.

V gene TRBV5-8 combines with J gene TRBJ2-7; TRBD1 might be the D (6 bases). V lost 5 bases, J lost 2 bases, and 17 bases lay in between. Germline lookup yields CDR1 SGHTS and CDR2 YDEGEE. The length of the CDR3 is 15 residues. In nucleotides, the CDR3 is TGTGCCAGCAGATTTGAAGGACAGATTACCTACGAGCAGTACTTC. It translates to CASRFEGQITYEQYF. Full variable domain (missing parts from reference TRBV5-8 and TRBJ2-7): EAGVTQSPTHLIKTRGQQATLRCSPISGHTSVYWYQQALGLGLQFLLWYDEGEERNRGNFPPRFSGRQFPNYSSELNVNALELEDSALYLCASRFEGQITYEQYFGPGTRLTVT.

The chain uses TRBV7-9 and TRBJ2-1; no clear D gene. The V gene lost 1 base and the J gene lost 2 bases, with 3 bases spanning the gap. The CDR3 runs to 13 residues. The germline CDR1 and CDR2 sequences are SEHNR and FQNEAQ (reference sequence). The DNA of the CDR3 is TGTGCCAGCAGCTTAGAGGCCTACAATGAGCAGTTCTTC. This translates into CASSLEAYNEQFF.

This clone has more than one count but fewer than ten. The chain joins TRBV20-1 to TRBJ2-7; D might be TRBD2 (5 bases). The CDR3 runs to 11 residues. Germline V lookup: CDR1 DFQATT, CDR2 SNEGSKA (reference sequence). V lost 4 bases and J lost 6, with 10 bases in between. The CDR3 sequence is CSAIDYGEQYF. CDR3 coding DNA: TGCAGTGCTATCGACTATGGCGAGCAGTACTTC.